A selection of T cell receptor beta chains follows, all from one sample in a study of T cell responses to AZD1222 COVID-19 vaccine. Data came from immunoSEQ multiplex PCR; TCRdb stores just in-frame clones and leaves some out. The table records 55,000 to 65,000 clones, about 88% of them present only once. Sample: peripheral blood, taken 28 days after the second AZD1222 dose. Receptors originate from an adult who received the AZD1222 COVID-19 vaccine. The CDR3 runs from the conserved cysteine through the conserved F or W. A D gene is named only where the DNA matches it firmly. Only part of the rows carry a size: once, few, many, or a class if the clone is expanded.

v_call: TRBV12-3/TRBV12-4
j_call: TRBJ2-7
clone_size: NA
d_call: NA
cdr3_nt: TGTGCCAGCAGAGGACAGTCCTACGAGCAGTACTTC
cdr3_aa: CASRGQSYEQYF

v_call: TRBV19
j_call: TRBJ2-2
clone_size: NA
d_call: NA
cdr3_nt: TGTGCCACCCCCGATGGCGTTAACACCGGGGAGCTGTTTTTT
cdr3_aa: CATPDGVNTGELFF

v_call: TRBV2
j_call: TRBJ2-1
clone_size: NA
d_call: TRBD2
cdr3_nt: TGTGCCAGCAGGGGACTAGCGGGGGGCGAGCAGTTCTTC
cdr3_aa: CASRGLAGGEQFF

v_call: TRBV6-5
j_call: TRBJ1-4
clone_size: once
d_call: NA
cdr3_nt: TGTGCCAGCGCTCCCAGCAGGGGTAATGAAAAACTGTTTTTT
cdr3_aa: CASAPSRGNEKLFF

v_call: TRBV28
j_call: TRBJ1-1
clone_size: NA
d_call: NA
cdr3_nt: TGTGCCAGCAGTTTAACCAGACAGCACACTGAAGCTTTCTTT
cdr3_aa: CASSLTRQHTEAFF

v_call: TRBV10-3
j_call: TRBJ2-3
clone_size: NA
d_call: NA
cdr3_nt: TGTGCCATCAGTGTCGGGCAGCTTACAGATACGCAGTATTTT
cdr3_aa: CAISVGQLTDTQYF

v_call: TRBV9
j_call: TRBJ2-1
clone_size: NA
d_call: NA
cdr3_nt: TGTGCCAGCAGCCTCCGACTAGTAGGAAATGAGCAGTTCTTC
cdr3_aa: CASSLRLVGNEQFF

v_call: TRBV28
j_call: TRBJ2-5
clone_size: NA
d_call: NA
cdr3_nt: TGTGCCAGCAGTTTCGGCACAGGGGGAGGGGAGACCCAGTACTTC
cdr3_aa: CASSFGTGGGETQYF

v_call: TRBV27
j_call: TRBJ1-3
clone_size: NA
d_call: TRBD1
cdr3_nt: TGTGCCAGCAGTCCGATGGACAGGGCCTCGAACACCATATATTTT
cdr3_aa: CASSPMDRASNTIYF

v_call: TRBV11-2
j_call: TRBJ2-7
clone_size: NA
d_call: NA
cdr3_nt: TGTGCCAGCAGCCCGCAAACCCTGAGCTCCTACGAGCAGTACTTC
cdr3_aa: CASSPQTLSSYEQYF

v_call: TRBV5-1
j_call: TRBJ1-3
clone_size: NA
d_call: NA
cdr3_nt: TGCGCCAGCAGCTTGGCCGGGGGACTTCCCTCTGGAAACACCATATATTTT
cdr3_aa: CASSLAGGLPSGNTIYF

v_call: TRBV27
j_call: TRBJ2-3
clone_size: NA
d_call: TRBD1
cdr3_nt: TGTGCCAGCAGTCCTACAGGCCGTACAGGGGGCGGGCAGTATTTT
cdr3_aa: CASSPTGRTGGGQYF

v_call: TRBV7-2
j_call: TRBJ2-3
clone_size: NA
d_call: TRBD2
cdr3_nt: TGTGCCAGCAGTCCTTGGACTAGCGGGGCTGATACGCAGTATTTT
cdr3_aa: CASSPWTSGADTQYF

v_call: TRBV7-8
j_call: TRBJ2-1
clone_size: NA
d_call: NA
cdr3_nt: TGTGCCAGCAGCTTAGACAGCCGTAGCTCCAATGAGCAGTTCTTC
cdr3_aa: CASSLDSRSSNEQFF

v_call: TRBV19
j_call: TRBJ1-2
clone_size: NA
d_call: NA
cdr3_nt: TGTGCCAGTAGTATAGATTCTAAACCTCTCAGTGGTGGCTACACCTTC
cdr3_aa: CASSIDSKPLSGGYTF

v_call: TRBV3-1/TRBV3-2
j_call: TRBJ2-1
clone_size: NA
d_call: NA
cdr3_nt: TGTGCCAGCAGCCAAAGTTGGACGGGAGTTCTCAATGAGCAGTTCTTC
cdr3_aa: CASSQSWTGVLNEQFF

v_call: TRBV13
j_call: TRBJ1-6
clone_size: NA
d_call: TRBD1
cdr3_nt: TGTGCCAGCAGATTCCGGGACAGGGGTAATTCACCCCTCCACTTT
cdr3_aa: CASRFRDRGNSPLHF

v_call: TRBV6-1
j_call: TRBJ2-3
clone_size: NA
d_call: NA
cdr3_nt: TGTGCCAGCAGTGAAGGCGGGGTCACAGATACGCAGTATTTT
cdr3_aa: CASSEGGVTDTQYF

v_call: TRBV19
j_call: TRBJ1-2
clone_size: NA
d_call: NA
cdr3_nt: TGTGCCAGTAGTTTTACCGGAACTAACTATGGCTACACCTTC
cdr3_aa: CASSFTGTNYGYTF

v_call: TRBV9
j_call: TRBJ1-4
clone_size: NA
d_call: NA
cdr3_nt: TGTGCCAGCAGCGGGCCTACAGGAATTAATGAAAAACTGTTTTTT
cdr3_aa: CASSGPTGINEKLFF

v_call: TRBV10-2
j_call: TRBJ1-3
clone_size: few
d_call: NA
cdr3_nt: TGCGCCAGCAGTCGCGGGACTGATGGAAACACCATATATTTT
cdr3_aa: CASSRGTDGNTIYF

v_call: TRBV7-9
j_call: TRBJ2-7
clone_size: NA
d_call: TRBD2
cdr3_nt: TGTGCCAGCAGCCGGTGGACTAGCGGGAGGAACCACGAGCAGTACTTC
cdr3_aa: CASSRWTSGRNHEQYF

v_call: TRBV20-1
j_call: TRBJ2-7
clone_size: NA
d_call: NA
cdr3_nt: TGCAGTGCTAGTGGAGGGGACAACTACGAGCAGTACTTC
cdr3_aa: CSASGGDNYEQYF